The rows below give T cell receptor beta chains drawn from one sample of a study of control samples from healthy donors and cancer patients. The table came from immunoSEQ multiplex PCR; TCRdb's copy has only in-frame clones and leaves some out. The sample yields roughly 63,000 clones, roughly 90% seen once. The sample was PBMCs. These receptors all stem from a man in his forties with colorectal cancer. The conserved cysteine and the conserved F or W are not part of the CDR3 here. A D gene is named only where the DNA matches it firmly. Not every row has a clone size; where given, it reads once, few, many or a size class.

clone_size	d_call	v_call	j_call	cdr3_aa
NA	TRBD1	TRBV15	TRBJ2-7	ATGLGQGYYEQY
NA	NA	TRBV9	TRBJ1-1	ASRKSEGGTEAF
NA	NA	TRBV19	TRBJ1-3	ASQTGIFSGNTIY
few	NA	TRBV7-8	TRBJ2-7	ASSASVEQY
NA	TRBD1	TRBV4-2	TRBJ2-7	ASSQQGADEQY
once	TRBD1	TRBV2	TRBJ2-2	ASSRDRAGELF
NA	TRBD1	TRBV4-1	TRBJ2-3	ASSRRDSYSTDTQY
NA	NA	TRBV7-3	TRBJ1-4	ASSLTVHEKLF
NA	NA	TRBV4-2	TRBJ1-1	ASSQVVENTEAF
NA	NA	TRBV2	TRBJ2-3	ASSPSGRTDTQY
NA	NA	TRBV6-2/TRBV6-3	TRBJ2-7	ASSTVTEQY
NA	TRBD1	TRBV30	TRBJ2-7	AWSRGGQGPNEQY
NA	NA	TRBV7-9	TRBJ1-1	ASSSMGTEAF
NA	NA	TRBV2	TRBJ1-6	ASSATENSPLH
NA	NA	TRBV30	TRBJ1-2	AWSVSGVGGYT
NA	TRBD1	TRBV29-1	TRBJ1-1	SVDLVRVQGAIAEAF
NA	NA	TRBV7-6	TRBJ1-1	ASSLASYTEAF
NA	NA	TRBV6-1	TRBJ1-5	ASSESVLGAQPQH
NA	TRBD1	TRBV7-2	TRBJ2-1	ASSRNRGHEQF